This T cell receptor (beta chain) came from a study of radiation and T cells in renal cell carcinoma. Looking at the study overall: Nephrectomy followed 15 Gy stereotactic body radiation by 4 weeks.

A word on this clone: The antigen is unknown.

Whole-study findings and limits: Top tumor clonotypes rose in blood 2 weeks post-radiation, then contracted. Pretreatment tumor biopsies were lacking, so baseline clonotypes are unknown.

Time point defined: blood 2 weeks post-SBRT. As to treatment: 15 Gy SBRT to primary tumor, nephrectomy 4 weeks later. Sequencing was performed with immunoSEQ multiplex PCR; in TCRdb, only in-frame clones are kept and a portion is missing. Of around 60,000 clones listed, around three quarters were seen once; the top ten hold roughly 7%. Sequences were derived from blood, sampled from a patient whose treatment included radiotherapy and nephrectomy. This TCR derives from a man aged 55 to 70 with renal cell carcinoma.

For the CDR3, the DNA is TGTGCCAGTAGTATAGGGAATTCCTACGAGCAGTACGTC. Translated: CASSIGNSYEQYV. The J gene is TRBJ2-7, the V gene TRBV19; the D is unclear. Germline V gene sequence: CDR1 LNHDA, CDR2 SQIVND (reference sequence). V was trimmed by 1 base and J by 1 base, leaving 5 bases between them. The CDR3 extends over 13 amino acids.